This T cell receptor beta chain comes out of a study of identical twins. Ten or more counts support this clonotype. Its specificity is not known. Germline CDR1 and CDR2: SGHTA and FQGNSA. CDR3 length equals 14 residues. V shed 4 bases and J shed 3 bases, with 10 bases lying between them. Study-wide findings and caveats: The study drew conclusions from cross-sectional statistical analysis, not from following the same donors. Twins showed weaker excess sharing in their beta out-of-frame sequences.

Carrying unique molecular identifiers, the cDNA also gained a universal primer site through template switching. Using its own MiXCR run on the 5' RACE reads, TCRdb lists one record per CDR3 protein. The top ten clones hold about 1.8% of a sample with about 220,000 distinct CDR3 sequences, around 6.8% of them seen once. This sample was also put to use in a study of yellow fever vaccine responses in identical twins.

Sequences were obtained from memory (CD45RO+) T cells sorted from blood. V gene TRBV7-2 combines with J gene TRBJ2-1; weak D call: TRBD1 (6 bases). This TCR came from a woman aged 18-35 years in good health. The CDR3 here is CASSSGTLYNEQFF. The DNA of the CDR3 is TGTGCCAGCAGCTCTGGGACACTCTACAATGAGCAGTTCTTC.